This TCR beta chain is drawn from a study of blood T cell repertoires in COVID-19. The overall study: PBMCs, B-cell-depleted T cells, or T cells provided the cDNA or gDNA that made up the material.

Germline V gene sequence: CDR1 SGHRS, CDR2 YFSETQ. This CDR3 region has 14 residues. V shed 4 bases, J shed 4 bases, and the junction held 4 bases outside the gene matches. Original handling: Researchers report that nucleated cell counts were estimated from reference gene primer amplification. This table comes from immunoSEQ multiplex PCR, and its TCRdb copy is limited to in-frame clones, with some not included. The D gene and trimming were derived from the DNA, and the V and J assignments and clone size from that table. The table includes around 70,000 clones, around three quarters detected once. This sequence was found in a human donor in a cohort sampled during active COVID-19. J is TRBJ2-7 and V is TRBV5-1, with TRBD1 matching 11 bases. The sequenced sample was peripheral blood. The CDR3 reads CASSVGQGAYEQYF. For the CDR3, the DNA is TGCGCCAGCAGCGTAGGACAGGGGGCTTACGAGCAGTACTTC.